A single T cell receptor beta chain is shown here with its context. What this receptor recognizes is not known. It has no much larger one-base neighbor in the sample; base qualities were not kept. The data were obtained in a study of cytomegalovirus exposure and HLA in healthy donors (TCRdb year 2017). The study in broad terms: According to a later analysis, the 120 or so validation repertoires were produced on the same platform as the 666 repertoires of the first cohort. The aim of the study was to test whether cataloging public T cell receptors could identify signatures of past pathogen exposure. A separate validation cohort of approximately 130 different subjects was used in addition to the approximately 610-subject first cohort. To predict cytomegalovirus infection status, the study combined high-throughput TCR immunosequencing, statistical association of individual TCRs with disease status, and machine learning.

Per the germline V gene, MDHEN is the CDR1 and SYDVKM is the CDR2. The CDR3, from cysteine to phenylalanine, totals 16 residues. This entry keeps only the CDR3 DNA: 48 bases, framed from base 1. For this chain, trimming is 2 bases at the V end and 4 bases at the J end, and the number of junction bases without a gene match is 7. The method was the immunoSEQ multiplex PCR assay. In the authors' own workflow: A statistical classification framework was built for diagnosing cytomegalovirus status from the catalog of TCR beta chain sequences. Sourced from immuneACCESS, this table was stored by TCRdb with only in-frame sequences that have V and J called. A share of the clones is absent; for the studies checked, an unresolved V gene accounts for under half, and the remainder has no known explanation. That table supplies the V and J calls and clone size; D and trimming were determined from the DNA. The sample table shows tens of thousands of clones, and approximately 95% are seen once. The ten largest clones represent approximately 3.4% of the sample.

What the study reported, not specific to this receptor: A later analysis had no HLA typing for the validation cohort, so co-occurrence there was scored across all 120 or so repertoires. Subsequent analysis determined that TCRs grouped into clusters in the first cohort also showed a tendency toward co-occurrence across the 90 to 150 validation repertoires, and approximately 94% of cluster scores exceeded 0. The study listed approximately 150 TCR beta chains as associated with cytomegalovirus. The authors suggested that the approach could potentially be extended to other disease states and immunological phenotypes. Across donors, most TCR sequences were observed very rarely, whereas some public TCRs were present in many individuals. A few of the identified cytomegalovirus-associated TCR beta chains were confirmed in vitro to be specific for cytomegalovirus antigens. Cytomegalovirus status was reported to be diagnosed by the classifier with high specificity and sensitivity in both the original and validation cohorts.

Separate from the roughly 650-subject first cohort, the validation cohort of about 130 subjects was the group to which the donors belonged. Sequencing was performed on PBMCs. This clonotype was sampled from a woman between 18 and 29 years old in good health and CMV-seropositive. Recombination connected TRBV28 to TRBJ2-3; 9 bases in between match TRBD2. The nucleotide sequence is TGTGCCAGCAGTTTAACCAGCGGGGGGACCGCAGATACGCAGTATTTT. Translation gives CASSLTSGGTADTQYF. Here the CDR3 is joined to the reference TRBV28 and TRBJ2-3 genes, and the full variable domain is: DVKVTQSSRYLVKRTGEKVFLECVQDMDHENMFWYRQDPGLGLRLIYFSYDVKMKEKGDIPEGYSVSREKKERFSLILESASTNQTSMYLCASSLTSGGTADTQYFGPGTRLTVL.